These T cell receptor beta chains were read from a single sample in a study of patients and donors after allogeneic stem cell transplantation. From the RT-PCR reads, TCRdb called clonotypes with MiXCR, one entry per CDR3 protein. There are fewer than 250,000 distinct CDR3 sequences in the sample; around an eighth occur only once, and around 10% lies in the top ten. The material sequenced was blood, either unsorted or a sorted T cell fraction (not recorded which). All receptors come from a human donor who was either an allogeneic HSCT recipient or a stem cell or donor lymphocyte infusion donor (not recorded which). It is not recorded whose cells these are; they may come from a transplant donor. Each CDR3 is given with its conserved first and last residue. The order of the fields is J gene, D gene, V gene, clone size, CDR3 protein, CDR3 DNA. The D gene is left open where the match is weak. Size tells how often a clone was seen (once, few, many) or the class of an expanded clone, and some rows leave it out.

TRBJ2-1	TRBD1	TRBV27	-	CASSSRVTGQGNNEQFF	TGTGCCAGCAGTTCCCGAGTTACGGGACAGGGGAACAATGAGCAGTTCTTC
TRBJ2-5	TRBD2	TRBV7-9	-	CASSDIQGLARETQYF	TGTGCCAGCAGCGACATCCAGGGACTAGCCCGAGAGACCCAGTACTTC
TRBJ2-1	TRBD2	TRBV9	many	CASSSEGSRGGKNNEQFF	TGTGCCAGCAGCTCAGAGGGTTCGCGGGGGGGGAAAAACAATGAGCAGTTCTTC
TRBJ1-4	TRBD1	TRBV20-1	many	CSASRGARGPGNEKLFF	TGCAGTGCTAGTAGGGGGGCCAGGGGGCCGGGGAATGAAAAACTGTTTTTT
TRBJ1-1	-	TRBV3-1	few	CASSSPTEAFF	TGTGCCAGCAGCTCCCCCACTGAAGCTTTCTTT
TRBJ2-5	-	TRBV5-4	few	CASSLGAQETQYF	TGTGCCAGCAGCTTGGGAGCCCAAGAGACCCAGTACTTC
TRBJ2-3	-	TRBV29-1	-	CSVDYGFTDTQYF	TGCAGCGTTGATTACGGCTTCACAGATACGCAGTATTTT
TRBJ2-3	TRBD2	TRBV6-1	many	CASTSGGSTDTQYF	TGTGCCAGCACCAGCGGGGGTAGCACAGATACGCAGTATTTT
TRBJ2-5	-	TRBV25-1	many	CASSEYGTRGTQYF	TGTGCCAGCAGTGAATATGGGACTCGGGGGACCCAGTACTTC
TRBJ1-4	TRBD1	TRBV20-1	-	CSASLGQGNEKLFF	TGCAGTGCTAGTTTGGGACAGGGGAATGAAAAACTGTTTTTT
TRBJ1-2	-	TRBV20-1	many	CSARWQGYGYTF	TGCAGTGCTAGGTGGCAGGGCTATGGCTACACCTTC
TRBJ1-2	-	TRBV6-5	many	CASSYDGTSPNYGYTF	TGTGCCAGCAGTTATGACGGGACTTCGCCCAACTATGGCTACACCTTC
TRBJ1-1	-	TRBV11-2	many	CASSITGGRTEAFF	TGTGCCAGCTCCATAACGGGGGGCCGGACTGAAGCTTTCTTT
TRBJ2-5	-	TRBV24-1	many	CATSDPGRNQETQYF	TGTGCCACCAGTGACCCCGGACGGAACCAAGAGACCCAGTACTTC
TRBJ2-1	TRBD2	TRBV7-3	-	CASSPRTTGRDNEQFF	TGTGCCAGCAGCCCCCGGACTACCGGGAGGGATAATGAGCAGTTCTTC
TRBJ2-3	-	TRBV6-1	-	CASRARGTSTDTQYF	TGTGCCAGCAGGGCTCGGGGAACTAGCACAGATACGCAGTATTTT
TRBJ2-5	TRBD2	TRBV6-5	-	CASSYPTLAGEETQYF	TGTGCCAGCAGTTACCCGACATTAGCGGGGGAAGAGACCCAGTACTTC
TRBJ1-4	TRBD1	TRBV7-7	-	CASSLTGQPNEKLFF	TGTGCCAGCAGCTTAACGGGACAGCCGAATGAAAAACTGTTTTTT